These 19 T cell receptor beta chains originate from one sample sequenced in a study of T cell responses to AZD1222 COVID-19 vaccine. Clones were sequenced by immunoSEQ multiplex PCR, and TCRdb holds only the in-frame ones, with some missing. The data contain 75,000 to 100,000 clones, roughly 87% of them singletons. The source material was peripheral blood, sampled on day 0 of AZD1222 vaccination. The receptors derive from an adult in good health.

The chain uses TRBV28 and TRBJ1-5; maybe TRBD1 (5 bases). The length of the CDR3 is 15 residues. V lost 4 bases to trimming and J lost 2 bases, with 12 bases between them. Germline-derived CDR1 and CDR2 are MDHEN and SYDVKM. DNA for the CDR3: TGTGCCAGCAGTTCCAGGGTGAGGGGCAATCAGCCCCAGCATTTT. It yields the protein CASSSRVRGNQPQHF.

The V and J genes are TRBV28 and TRBJ1-5; 7 positions agree with TRBD1. The V gene end was trimmed by 5 bases and the J gene end by 7 bases; junction bases not matched to a gene: 5. This CDR3 comprises 13 residues. Germline V gene data show CDR1 as MDHEN and CDR2 as SYDVKM. CDR3 protein: CASSDREGQPQHF. CDR3 in DNA: TGTGCCAGCAGTGACAGGGAGGGACAGCCCCAGCATTTT.

The V gene is TRBV3-1 (or the pseudogene TRBV3-2), the J gene TRBJ2-7, with D uncertain. The CDR3 is 14 amino acids. Looked up from germline, CDR1 is LGHDT and CDR2 is YNNKEL (reference sequence). V was trimmed by 3 bases and J by 3 bases, leaving 12 bases between them. CDR3 bases: TGTGCCAGCAGCCACTCGGAAAAGAACTACGAGCAGTACTTC. It specifies CASSHSEKNYEQYF.

The chain has TRBV29-1 and TRBJ2-3; 8 bases agree with TRBD2. The germline V gene has CDR1 SQVTM and CDR2 ANQGSEA. This CDR3 region has 14 residues. The trim removed 5 bases at V and 10 bases at J, leaving 14 bases unmatched. The CDR3 DNA follows: TGCAGCGTTATAGGAGGAGGCGGGCGGGGGGCGCAGTATTTT. Its protein is CSVIGGGGRGAQYF.

The J gene is TRBJ2-1, the V gene TRBV27, with D hard to call. The CDR3 is made up of 14 amino acids. The germline V and J ends were trimmed by 0 bases and 4 bases, with 7 bases remaining between them. The germline gives CDR1 MNHEY, CDR2 SMNVEV (reference sequence). The CDR3 sequence is CASSLSLQYNEQFF. The CDR3 DNA follows: TGTGCCAGCAGTTTATCGTTGCAGTACAATGAGCAGTTCTTC.

This chain links TRBV9 with TRBJ2-1; 9 nucleotides line up with TRBD2. Germline V gene sequence: CDR1 SGDLS, CDR2 YYNGEE. The CDR3 is 14 amino acids. The V and J ends lost 3 bases and 9 bases, in that order; junction bases with no gene match: 7. The CDR3 DNA follows: TGTGCCAGCAGCGATAGCGGGAGATGGGGTGAGCAGTTCTTC. It codes for CASSDSGRWGEQFF.

This chain uses TRBV6-1 with TRBJ2-4; D is undetermined. Germline loops: CDR1 MNHNS, CDR2 SASEGT. CDR3 length: 14 amino acids. V gave up 1 base and J gave up 7 bases, with 11 bases separating them. The CDR3 bases are TGTGCCAGCAGTGAAGGTACTATGGGGAACATTCAGTACTTC. Encoded protein: CASSEGTMGNIQYF.

DNA of the CDR3: TGCGCCAGCAGCCAGGAGTCAACTAATGAAAAACTGTTTTTT. It translates to CASSQESTNEKLFF. The chain is built from TRBV5-1 and TRBJ1-4; D uncertain. Trimming pared 4 bases from V and 0 bases from J, leaving 7 bases between. CDR3 length equals 14 residues. Germline CDR1 SGHRS, CDR2 YFSETQ. Looking up the rest from reference TRBV5-1 and TRBJ1-4 gives the full variable domain: KAGVTQTPRYLIKTRGQQVTLSCSPISGHRSVSWYQQTPGQGLQFLFEYFSETQRNKGNFPGRFSGRQFSNSRSEMNVSTLELGDSALYLCASSQESTNEKLFFGSGTQLSVL.

V is TRBV11-2 and J is TRBJ1-1; D not resolved. Looked up from germline, CDR1 is SGHAT and CDR2 is FQNNGV. V shed 1 base and J shed 7 bases, with 13 bases lying between them. The CDR3 runs 14 residues. Written as DNA, the CDR3 is TGTGCCAGCAGCTTAGTTGCGGGAGCCCTTGAAGCTTTCTTT. Amino acids: CASSLVAGALEAFF.

The J gene is TRBJ1-5, the V gene TRBV14, with unresolved D. V lost 3 bases, J lost 4 bases, and 19 bases lay in between. This CDR3 is built from 17 residues. Germline-derived CDR1 and CDR2 are SGHDN and FVKESK. CDR3 residues: CASSHPKRYNLNQPQHF. CDR3 nucleotide sequence: TGTGCCAGCAGCCACCCCAAACGGTATAACCTTAATCAGCCCCAGCATTTT.

This chain links TRBV29-1 with TRBJ2-1; 9 positions match TRBD2. In germline, CDR1 is SQVTM, CDR2 ANQGSEA. The CDR3 has 15 amino acids. Losses at the gene ends were 4 bases for V and 5 bases for J; bases not matched to a gene: 9. The CDR3 spells CSVVRSSGSNNEQFF. The CDR3 DNA reads as TGCAGCGTTGTGCGGAGTAGCGGGAGTAACAATGAGCAGTTCTTC.

The V call is TRBV10-2, the J call TRBJ1-4; D possibly corresponds to TRBD1 (6 bases). The germline V gene has CDR1 WSHSY and CDR2 SAAADI. Between the trimmed V and J ends, which lost 6 bases and 6 bases, there was a span of 14 bases. The CDR3 extends over 14 amino acids. In nucleotides, the CDR3 is TGCGCCAGCAGCCCGGGACAAGACCATGAAAAACTGTTTTTT. This codes for CASSPGQDHEKLFF.

Only one count was recorded for this clone. This chain joins TRBV5-1 and TRBJ2-1, with 14 bases matching TRBD2. Germline assignment: CDR1 SGHRS and CDR2 YFSETQ. V was pared by 3 bases and J by 6 bases, with 11 bases of the junction left unmatched. This CDR3 spans 18 amino acids. The CDR3 sequence is CASSWPRLAGGPGNEQFF. CDR3 DNA sequence: TGCGCCAGCAGCTGGCCGCGACTAGCGGGAGGGCCGGGCAATGAGCAGTTCTTC. Full variable domain (outside the CDR3, taken from reference TRBV5-1 and TRBJ2-1): KAGVTQTPRYLIKTRGQQVTLSCSPISGHRSVSWYQQTPGQGLQFLFEYFSETQRNKGNFPGRFSGRQFSNSRSEMNVSTLELGDSALYLCASSWPRLAGGPGNEQFFGPGTRLTVL.

The DNA for the CDR3 is TGTGCCAGCAGTTACGGGAGTAACTATGGCTACACCTTC. Amino acids: CASSYGSNYGYTF. V is TRBV27 and J is TRBJ1-2; the D is unclear. The CDR3 has 13 residues. Germline CDR1 MNHEY, CDR2 SMNVEV (reference sequence). V lost 4 bases and J 1 base, leaving 7 bases between the germline ends.

J is TRBJ2-3 and V is TRBV29-1, with D tentatively TRBD1 (5 bases). Germline V lookup: CDR1 SQVTM, CDR2 ANQGSEA. The germline V and J ends were trimmed by 8 bases and 6 bases, with 12 bases remaining between them. The CDR3 has 11 amino acids. The CDR3 sequence is CSLYWGDTQYF. For the CDR3, the DNA is TGCAGCCTATACTGGGGCGATACGCAGTATTTT.

V and J are TRBV7-3 and TRBJ2-1; no definite D call. The CDR3 is 14 residues long. CDR1 SGHTA and CDR2 FQGTGA come from the germline V gene. Trimming removed 5 bases at V and 7 bases at J, with 15 bases between. CDR3 DNA: TGTGCCAGCAGCGTGGACGGTTCAGGTAATGAGCAGTTCTTC. Encoded protein: CASSVDGSGNEQFF.

This chain connects TRBV19 to TRBJ1-3; D perhaps matches TRBD1 (6 bases). The CDR3 has 14 residues. Germline V gives CDR1 LNHDA, CDR2 SQIVND (reference sequence). The V end lost 5 bases, the J end lost 4 bases, and 12 bases lay between the germline ends. DNA for the CDR3: TGTGCCAGTAGTCCGGGCGGACAGGGAAACACCATATATTTT. Residues: CASSPGGQGNTIYF.

This clone showed up just once. The chain carries TRBV11-3 and TRBJ1-5; no reliable D call. V lost 2 bases, J lost 2 bases, and 10 bases lay in between. This CDR3 has 15 amino acids. Per germline, CDR1 SGHNT and CDR2 YENEEA. For the CDR3, the DNA is TGTGCCAGCAGCTTAAGGGCGTTGGGCAATCAGCCCCAGCATTTT. It encodes CASSLRALGNQPQHF. The full variable domain, completed using reference TRBV11-3 and TRBJ1-5, is EAGVVQSPRYKIIEKKQPVAFWCNPISGHNTLYWYLQNLGQGPELLIRYENEEAVDDSQLPKDRFSAERLKGVDSTLKIQPAELGDSAVYLCASSLRALGNQPQHFGDGTRLSIL.

The rearrangement links TRBV7-8 to TRBJ1-1; no reliable D call. CDR1 and CDR2 from the germline V gene are SGHVS and FQNEAQ. The V and J ends lost 5 bases and 0 bases respectively, with 7 bases between them. The CDR3 sequence is 13 residues long. The CDR3 DNA follows: TGTGCCAGCAGCCCACGACTGAACACTGAAGCTTTCTTT. Translation gives CASSPRLNTEAFF.